The table lists the clone carrying this T cell receptor beta chain with many counts. TCRdb re-called the multiplex PCR reads with MiXCR, one entry per CDR3 protein. The sample gives about 200,000 distinct CDR3 sequences, 30% to 40% of which show up once; around 4.4% is in the top ten. With 3 bases clipped from V and 8 bases from J, the junction kept 10 bases outside the gene matches. The CDR3 loop spans 15 amino acids. Germline CDR1 is SGHRS and CDR2 is YFSETQ. Axillary draining lymph nodes of breast cancer patients supplied the node samples. This entry is derived from a study of breast tumors, draining lymph nodes, adjacent tissues.

This receptor was obtained from a female donor with breast cancer. Some clones in this sample may be carry-over from other donors' samples. The chain uses TRBV5-1 and TRBJ1-4, with 7 bases lining up with TRBD1. The sequenced sample consisted of axillary lymph node tissue. The CDR3 protein is CASSSGTEGREKLFF. The CDR3 coding sequence is TGCGCCAGCAGCTCGGGGACAGAAGGTCGGGAAAAACTGTTTTTT.